One and the same sample provided the 16 T cell receptor beta chains below, sequenced in a study of monozygotic twins with inflammatory bowel disease. For each CDR3 protein, TCRdb gives one entry from its re-call of the 5' RACE reads, without DNA. The listing contains more than 85,000 distinct CDR3 sequences. The sample taken for sequencing was blood. The receptors shown here come from a human donor with ulcerative colitis or Crohn's disease, or a healthy co-twin of an affected twin (not recorded which).

The gene calls are TRBV7-8 and TRBJ2-2. Per germline, CDR1 SGHVS and CDR2 FQNEAQ. The CDR3 loop spans 16 amino acids. Here the CDR3 reads CASSLASYSNTGELFF.

J is TRBJ1-2 and V is TRBV5-1; TCRdb calls TRBD1, which cannot be checked without DNA. The length of the CDR3 is 13 residues. The germline V gene encodes CDR1 SGHRS and CDR2 YFSETQ. Here the CDR3 reads CASSLAGGDGYTF.

The J gene is TRBJ1-1, the V gene TRBV6-6; TCRdb designates TRBD1, a call that cannot be tested without DNA. The CDR3 runs to 13 residues. The germline V gene encodes CDR1 MNHNY and CDR2 SVGAGI (reference sequence). This CDR3 is CASSWTGGAGAFF.

The genes are TRBV6-2 or TRBV6-3 and TRBJ2-6; TCRdb designates TRBD1, a call that cannot be tested without DNA. This CDR3 is built from 14 residues. Germline V CDR1 and CDR2: MNHEY, SVGEGT. The CDR3 is CASSPSGTANVLTF.

CDR3 loop: CASSLLIRGLAEQFF. The chain joins TRBV6-1 to TRBJ2-1; no DNA is available, so the TRBD2 call from TCRdb remains unchecked. The CDR3 runs 15 residues. CDR1 is MNHNS and CDR2 is SASEGT in the germline V gene.

V and J are TRBV5-1 and TRBJ1-1. The CDR3 loop spans 14 amino acids. CDR1 is SGHRS and CDR2 is YFSETQ in the germline V gene. This chain's CDR3 is CASSLDHRNTVAFF.

The chain recombines TRBV7-9 with TRBJ1-1; the TCRdb D gene call, TRBD1, has no DNA to confirm it. This CDR3 spans 15 amino acids. Germline V lookup: CDR1 SEHNR, CDR2 FQNEAQ (reference sequence). The CDR3 here is CASSSGTGLNTEAFF. Filled out from reference TRBV7-9 and TRBJ1-1, the complete variable domain reads DTGVSQNPRHKITKRGQNVTFRCDPISEHNRLYWYRQTLGQGPEFLTYFQNEAQLEKSRLLSDRFSAERPKGSFSTLEIQRTEQGDSAMYLCASSSGTGLNTEAFFGQGTRLTVV.

This chain joins TRBV12-5 and TRBJ2-1; TCRdb indicates TRBD1, and absent DNA this call remains unverified. Germline V gene data show CDR1 as LGHNT and CDR2 as FRNRAP. The CDR3 loop spans 16 amino acids. The CDR3: CASGRISGTTLNEQFF.

The J gene is TRBJ1-6, the V gene TRBV7-9; checking the TCRdb D call of TRBD1 is not possible without DNA. This CDR3 region has 17 residues. Germline V gene data show CDR1 as SEHNR and CDR2 as FQNEAQ (reference sequence). This CDR3 reads CASSSPPGQAVNSPLHF.

The J gene is TRBJ2-2, the V gene TRBV6-6. Germline CDR1 and CDR2: MNHNY and SVGAGI (reference sequence). The CDR3 spans 14 residues. CDR3 sequence reads: CASSRLVDTGELFF.

The V and J genes are TRBV18 and TRBJ1-5; TCRdb's D gene call, TRBD1, goes unchecked for lack of DNA. Germline V gene lookup returns CDR1 KGHSH and CDR2 LQKENI. The CDR3 runs 16 residues. The chain's CDR3 is CASSPEDTSSNQPQHF.

The V call is TRBV5-1, the J call TRBJ1-1; TCRdb reports TRBD1, a call that lacks DNA to check it against. Germline V gene lookup returns CDR1 SGHRS and CDR2 YFSETQ. The CDR3 has 13 amino acids. The CDR3 is CASSRVRGTEAFF. Complete variable domain (other parts from reference TRBV5-1 and TRBJ1-1): KAGVTQTPRYLIKTRGQQVTLSCSPISGHRSVSWYQQTPGQGLQFLFEYFSETQRNKGNFPGRFSGRQFSNSRSEMNVSTLELGDSALYLCASSRVRGTEAFFGQGTRLTVV.

The V gene is TRBV7-8, the J gene TRBJ2-2; the TCRdb call, TRBD1, lacks DNA for checking. CDR3 size: 15 residues. The germline gives CDR1 SGHVS, CDR2 FQNEAQ. CDR3 sequence: CASSVRRTFTGELFF.

CDR3 residues: CASSPWDRSNQPQHF. This chain uses TRBV27 with TRBJ1-5; without DNA, the TCRdb call of TRBD1 cannot be checked. CDR3 length: 15 residues. Germline loops: CDR1 MNHEY, CDR2 SMNVEV (reference sequence).

The chain couples TRBV2 to TRBJ2-7. Germline V gives CDR1 SNHLY, CDR2 FYNNEI. This CDR3 has 14 residues. The CDR3: CASSVNGLRYEQYF.

V and J are TRBV19 and TRBJ2-1; TCRdb outputs TRBD2, but without DNA this stays unchecked. Germline-derived CDR1 and CDR2 are LNHDA and SQIVND (reference sequence). This CDR3 region has 18 residues. CDR3: CASSPGTSGESSYNEQFF. Combining the CDR3 with reference TRBV19 and TRBJ2-1 gives the whole variable domain DGGITQSPKYLFRKEGQNVTLSCEQNLNHDAMYWYRQDPGQGLRLIYYSQIVNDFQKGDIAEGYSVSREKKESFPLTVTSAQKNPTAFYLCASSPGTSGESSYNEQFFGPGTRLTVL.